The clone carrying this T cell receptor beta chain was recorded at least ten times. Its specificity is not known. The making of cDNA relied on 5'RACE with 10-nucleotide random UMIs. TCRdb ran MiXCR on the 5' RACE reads and lists one entry per CDR3 protein. This sample has about 62,000 distinct CDR3 sequences, with 4.5% to 5.5% found just once. This entry comes from a study of neurological immune-mediated disorders. Study-wide results and limits: A possible signature appeared as one related-CDR3 cluster, in which phylogenetic grouping placed the repertoires of 18 of 34 multiple sclerosis patients. No CDR3 amino acid sequences were shared by expanded clones across subjects, suggesting private repertoires in all groups.

The CDR3 is made up of 16 amino acids. The germline gives CDR1 SGHRS, CDR2 YFSETQ. V was cut by 1 base and J by 0 bases, with 13 bases left in between. Sequences were obtained from PBMCs. This sequence originates from a woman aged 50 to 60 with multiple sclerosis. The chain joins TRBV5-1 to TRBJ2-5, with D perhaps TRBD2 (5 bases). CDR3 DNA: TGCGCCAGCAGCTTGCGGGCACTAGTGTACCAAGAGACCCAGTACTTC. It yields the protein CASSLRALVYQETQYF.